Each of the 23 T cell receptor beta chains below was sequenced from the same sample in a study of cytomegalovirus exposure and HLA in healthy donors. Use of 60 Vbeta and 13 Jbeta primers characterized the PCR. Here immunoSEQ multiplex PCR was the method, and the copy in TCRdb shows in-frame clones only, minus some. This sample carries about 150,000 clones, 74% of them seen once, and the ten largest clones take approximately 2.3%. Sequences were obtained from PBMCs. The origin of the receptors is a man aged 25 to 45 in good health and CMV-seronegative.

The V gene is TRBV18, the J gene TRBJ1-1; 7 bases map to TRBD1. V lost 6 bases, J lost 2 bases, and 6 bases stayed unmatched. The CDR3 spans 14 residues. The germline gives CDR1 KGHSH, CDR2 LQKENI. The CDR3 DNA sequence: TGTGCCAGCTCCCTGAGGGACAGCAACACTGAAGCTTTCTTT. It codes for CASSLRDSNTEAFF.

This chain connects TRBV5-1 to TRBJ1-1, with a tentative D call TRBD1 (6 bases). Per the germline V gene, CDR1 is SGHRS and CDR2 is YFSETQ. Deletions cut 8 bases from V and 2 bases from J, with 16 bases between. CDR3 size: 14 residues. The CDR3 nucleotides read TGCGCCAGTGCTTCGGGGGGCCGCAACACTGAAGCTTTCTTT. Translated, it gives CASASGGRNTEAFF.

The chain links TRBV7-2 to TRBJ2-5; 9 bases map to TRBD2. With 5 bases clipped from V and 3 bases from J, the junction kept 4 bases outside the gene matches. Germline-derived CDR1 and CDR2 are SGHTA and FQGNSA. The CDR3 loop spans 14 amino acids. The CDR3: CASSRRGGKETQYF. In DNA form, the CDR3 reads TGTGCCAGCAGCCGGCGGGGGGGAAAAGAGACCCAGTACTTC.

V gene TRBV10-3 combines with J gene TRBJ2-2, with TRBD2 identical over 10 bases. The trim removed 2 bases at V and 5 bases at J, leaving 5 bases unmatched. CDR1 and CDR2 from the germline V gene are ENHRY and SYGVKD. The CDR3 runs to 16 residues. CDR3 in amino acids: CAISEPLAGVTGELFF. DNA of the CDR3: TGTGCCATCAGTGAGCCGCTAGCGGGGGTTACCGGGGAGCTGTTTTTT.

The genes are TRBV5-1 and TRBJ2-1; 7 bases are a match to TRBD2. Germline V gene sequence: CDR1 SGHRS, CDR2 YFSETQ. CDR3 length: 17 residues. Losses at the gene ends were 6 bases for V and 1 base for J; bases not matched to a gene: 13. The DNA of the CDR3 is TGCGCCAGCACCCCGACTGGGGGGGTAGCATCCTACAATGAGCAGTTCTTC. This codes for CASTPTGGVASYNEQFF. Full variable domain (outside the CDR3, taken from reference TRBV5-1 and TRBJ2-1): KAGVTQTPRYLIKTRGQQVTLSCSPISGHRSVSWYQQTPGQGLQFLFEYFSETQRNKGNFPGRFSGRQFSNSRSEMNVSTLELGDSALYLCASTPTGGVASYNEQFFGPGTRLTVL.

V usage is TRBV5-6 and J usage is TRBJ2-2, with 7 bases lining up with TRBD2. CDR1 is SGHDT and CDR2 is YYEEEE in the germline V gene. The CDR3 consists of 16 residues. J lost 8 bases, V lost 3 bases, and 13 bases had no gene match. CDR3 sequence (DNA): TGTGCCAGCAGCTCACCACTACTCGCGGGGGTTGGGGAGCTGTTTTTT. The encoded protein is CASSSPLLAGVGELFF.

The CDR3 loop is CASSPGSAYTEAFF. Written as DNA, the CDR3 is TGTGCCAGCAGCCCCGGTAGTGCGTACACTGAAGCTTTCTTT. V gene TRBV6-5 combines with J gene TRBJ1-1, with D unclear. The CDR3 spans 14 residues. With 6 bases removed from V and 3 bases from J, the gap between germline ends came to 14 bases. Germline-derived CDR1 and CDR2 are MNHEY and SVGAGI.

The chain carries TRBV7-2 and TRBJ2-7; TRBD1 matches 7 bases. The CDR3 is 14 residues long. Germline V gene data show CDR1 as SGHTA and CDR2 as FQGNSA. The trim removed 0 bases at V and 3 bases at J, leaving 2 bases unmatched. In DNA form, the CDR3 reads TGTGCCAGCAGCTTAGCAGGGACAGACTACGAGCAGTACTTC. Encoded protein: CASSLAGTDYEQYF. The variable domain in full, completed from reference TRBV7-2 and TRBJ2-7, reads GAGVSQSPSNKVTEKGKDVELRCDPISGHTALYWYRQSLGQGLEFLIYFQGNSAPDKSGLPSDRFSAERTGGSVSTLTIQRTQQEDSAVYLCASSLAGTDYEQYFGPGTRLTVT.

The rearrangement joins TRBV29-1 to TRBJ2-7; no clear D. The CDR3 is 11 amino acids. From germline, CDR1 is SQVTM and CDR2 ANQGSEA. Trimming shortened V by 5 bases and J by 0 bases, and 5 bases separated the two germline ends. The CDR3 DNA reads as TGCAGCGTTAGAGGCTCCTACGAGCAGTACTTC. Its protein product is CSVRGSYEQYF.

This sequence joins TRBV6-5 and TRBJ2-1, with D perhaps TRBD1 (6 bases). This CDR3 comprises 14 residues. Germline values: CDR1 MNHEY, CDR2 SVGAGI. V was clipped by 4 bases and J by 0 bases, with 7 bases between them. The CDR3, as DNA: TGTGCCAGCAGTTCACAGGGCTCCTACAATGAGCAGTTCTTC. Encoded protein: CASSSQGSYNEQFF.

This sequence joins TRBV6-1 and TRBJ1-5, with D possibly being TRBD1 (5 bases). Trimming shortened V by 2 bases and J by 8 bases, and 16 bases separated the two germline ends. Germline assignment: CDR1 MNHNS and CDR2 SASEGT. This CDR3 is 15 amino acids long. The CDR3 bases are TGTGCCAGCAGTGAAACGGGCCCTCAACAGGAGCCCCAGCATTTT. This encodes CASSETGPQQEPQHF.

The chain links TRBV5-4 to TRBJ2-5; 11 nucleotides match TRBD2. This CDR3 has 16 residues. After removal of 4 bases from V and 1 base from J, the junction contained 6 bases not matched to a gene. Germline assignment: CDR1 SGHNT and CDR2 YYREEE (reference sequence). The chain's CDR3 is CASSPSSGGIQETQYF. The CDR3 DNA sequence: TGTGCCAGCAGCCCCTCTAGCGGGGGGATCCAAGAGACCCAGTACTTC.

V is TRBV11-1 and J is TRBJ2-3, with D possibly being TRBD2 (5 bases). Germline loops: CDR1 SGHAT, CDR2 FQDESV (reference sequence). The CDR3 is 16 amino acids. Trimming shortened V by 5 bases and J by 0 bases, and 15 bases separated the two germline ends. CDR3 loop: CASSPRGAASTDTQYF. The DNA for the CDR3 is TGTGCCAGCAGCCCCCGTGGAGCGGCCAGCACAGATACGCAGTATTTT.

This rearrangement joins TRBV11-2 to TRBJ1-2, with 7 nucleotides matching TRBD1. The CDR3 sequence is 15 residues long. V shed 3 bases and J 8 bases; nucleotides not matched to a gene: 12. CDR1 is SGHAT, CDR2 FQNNGV, per germline. This chain's CDR3 is CASSFRQGELLGYTF. The CDR3 DNA reads as TGTGCCAGCAGCTTTAGACAGGGAGAGCTCCTAGGCTACACCTTC.

The rearrangement links TRBV23-1 to TRBJ1-5; D ambiguous. TRBV23-1 is given ORF status, its function remaining uncertain. V was cut by 8 bases and J by 4 bases, with 6 bases left in between. The CDR3 spans 11 residues. For the CDR3, the DNA is TGCGCCAGCCTGTGTAATCAGCCCCAGCATTTT. As protein: CASLCNQPQHF.

V usage is TRBV5-1 and J usage is TRBJ2-3; TRBD2 is a possible D gene (6 bases). The ends were cut back, 7 bases at V and 4 bases at J, with 16 bases in the middle. The CDR3 contains 14 residues. Germline CDR1 SGHRS, CDR2 YFSETQ. CDR3 amino acids: CASEDTEGADTQYF. CDR3 DNA sequence: TGCGCCAGCGAAGATACGGAGGGCGCAGATACGCAGTATTTT.

There are a few counts of this clone. CDR3 protein: CASTNPGGTEAFF. In DNA form, the CDR3 reads TGTGCCAGCACCAACCCGGGGGGCACTGAAGCTTTCTTT. This chain uses TRBV6-5 with TRBJ1-1; D is perhaps TRBD1 (5 bases). Germline V gene data show CDR1 as MNHEY and CDR2 as SVGAGI. Trimming shortened V by 7 bases and J by 4 bases, and 13 bases separated the two germline ends. This CDR3 has 13 amino acids.

V usage is TRBV6-5 and J usage is TRBJ2-1; perhaps TRBD2 as D (6 bases). The V and J ends lost 5 bases and 4 bases respectively, with 15 bases between them. This CDR3 spans 15 amino acids. The germline V gene encodes CDR1 MNHEY and CDR2 SVGAGI. The CDR3 DNA sequence: TGTGCCAGCAGTCCGACCGGCGGAGGGTACAATGAGCAGTTCTTC. Protein sequence: CASSPTGGGYNEQFF.

The chain employs TRBV2 and TRBJ2-1, with 7 bases lining up with TRBD2. V lost 3 bases to trimming and J lost 13 bases; unmatched junction nucleotides: 3. CDR3 length equals 11 residues. The germline CDR1 and CDR2 sequences are SNHLY and FYNNEI. CDR3 amino acids: CASSEGGDQFF. In nucleotides, the CDR3 is TGTGCCAGCAGTGAGGGGGGGGATCAGTTCTTC.

This chain connects TRBV7-2 to TRBJ1-2, with a weak D call TRBD1 (6 bases). The germline V and J ends were trimmed by 0 bases and 5 bases, with 10 bases remaining between them. CDR3 length equals 14 residues. Germline CDR1 SGHTA, CDR2 FQGNSA. The CDR3 protein is CASSLALTGYGYTF. CDR3 DNA: TGTGCCAGCAGCTTAGCGCTCACAGGGTATGGCTACACCTTC.

This chain connects TRBV29-1 to TRBJ1-1; the D is unclear. CDR1 and CDR2 (germline): SQVTM, ANQGSEA. The CDR3 has 13 residues. Trimming pared 7 bases from V and 0 bases from J, leaving 12 bases between. The CDR3 nucleotides read TGCAGCGCTTCGGACGGGATGAACACTGAAGCTTTCTTT. Its translation is CSASDGMNTEAFF.

This clone was found a few times. The genes are TRBV7-9 and TRBJ1-1, with 7 bases aligning to TRBD1. V was pared by 5 bases and J by 0 bases, with 6 bases of the junction left unmatched. The CDR3 consists of 15 residues. The V gene's germline CDR1 is SEHNR and CDR2 FQNEAQ (reference sequence). The CDR3 reads CASSPQGRMNTEAFF. In DNA, the CDR3 is TGTGCCAGCAGCCCACAGGGGAGAATGAACACTGAAGCTTTCTTT.

This clone was seen just once. The V call is TRBV18, the J call TRBJ2-1; tentative D call: TRBD2 (6 bases). CDR3 length equals 15 residues. Trimming removed 3 bases at V and 4 bases at J, with 13 bases between. The germline V gene has CDR1 KGHSH and CDR2 LQKENI. The CDR3 protein is CASSPLSGRYNEQFF. The CDR3 DNA is TGTGCCAGCTCACCCTTATCGGGGAGGTACAATGAGCAGTTCTTC. Together with reference TRBV18 and TRBJ2-1, the CDR3 gives the full variable domain: NAGVMQNPRHLVRRRGQEARLRCSPMKGHSHVYWYRQLPEEGLKFMVYLQKENIIDESGMPKERFSAEFPKEGPSILRIQQVVRGDSAAYFCASSPLSGRYNEQFFGPGTRLTVL.